One sample yielded the 25 T cell receptor beta chains listed below, sequenced in a study of cytomegalovirus exposure and HLA in healthy donors. The PCR employed 60 Vbeta primers together with 13 Jbeta primers. The protocol was immunoSEQ multiplex PCR, while the TCRdb copy is restricted to in-frame clones and leaves out a portion. The repertoire holds approximately 90,000 clones, approximately 77% seen once, with 4.5% to 6% in the top ten. The specimen sequenced was PBMCs. Receptors originate from a woman in her thirties or forties in good health and CMV-seronegative.

This chain joins TRBV30 and TRBJ1-4; the match to TRBD1 covers 8 bases. The CDR3 runs to 16 residues. With 0 bases clipped from V and 10 bases from J, the junction kept 13 bases outside the gene matches. The germline gives CDR1 GTSNPN, CDR2 SVGIG (reference sequence). This CDR3 is CAWSVGLQGVSVKLFF. The CDR3 DNA reads as TGTGCCTGGAGTGTAGGGTTACAGGGGGTATCGGTAAAACTGTTTTTT.

The chain has TRBV7-6 and TRBJ1-3, with D unresolved. CDR1 is SGHVS and CDR2 is FNYEAQ in the germline V gene. V dropped 6 bases and J dropped 4 bases, with 4 bases sitting between them. This CDR3 has 11 residues. The CDR3 loop is CASRAGNTIYF. The DNA for the CDR3 is TGTGCCAGCAGGGCAGGAAACACCATATATTTT.

This rearrangement joins TRBV9 to TRBJ1-1; D is perhaps TRBD1 (6 bases). Germline lookup yields CDR1 SGDLS and CDR2 YYNGEE. Trimming pared 2 bases from V and 3 bases from J, leaving 11 bases between. The CDR3 runs 14 residues. CDR3 bases: TGTGCCAGCAGCGTTGACACAGGGCACACTGAAGCTTTCTTT. Translated: CASSVDTGHTEAFF.

V gene TRBV7-9 combines with J gene TRBJ2-5; D ambiguous. V was cut by 5 bases and J by 0 bases, with 10 bases left in between. CDR3 length: 14 residues. The germline V gene encodes CDR1 SEHNR and CDR2 FQNEAQ (reference sequence). CDR3 sequence reads: CASSDRQNQETQYF. The CDR3 DNA sequence: TGTGCCAGCAGCGATCGACAAAACCAAGAGACCCAGTACTTC.

CDR3 bases: TGCGCCAGCAGCTTGATCGGGCAGGGCAACTATGGCTACACCTTC. It specifies CASSLIGQGNYGYTF. The chain combines TRBV5-1 with TRBJ1-2; perhaps TRBD1 as D (5 bases). The CDR3 has 15 residues. Per germline, CDR1 SGHRS and CDR2 YFSETQ. The V end lost 1 base, the J end lost 2 bases, and 12 bases lay between the germline ends.

This clone appeared a single time. The chain carries TRBV27 and TRBJ1-4; a possible D gene is TRBD1 (5 bases). V was shortened by 2 bases and J by 7 bases, with 8 bases between the two germline ends. From germline, CDR1 is MNHEY and CDR2 SMNVEV (reference sequence). The length of the CDR3 is 13 residues. This chain's CDR3 is CASSLTGVEKLFF. The CDR3 nucleotides are TGTGCCAGCAGTTTAACGGGGGTTGAAAAACTGTTTTTT.

In this sample, this clone turned up a few times. The conserved closing phenylalanine or tryptophan is absent in this CDR3, likely reflecting a read error. The gene calls are TRBV6-5 and TRBJ1-4; unclear D gene. The V end lost 6 bases, the J end lost 6 bases, and 14 bases lay between the germline ends. Germline V lookup: CDR1 MNHEY, CDR2 SVGAGI. This CDR3 has 14 amino acids. The CDR3 region has the DNA TGTGCCAGCAGACGGACTTTTATTTATGAAAAACTGTTTGTT. Protein: CASRRTFIYEKLFV.

The chain recombines TRBV11-2 with TRBJ2-5; the match to TRBD2 covers 7 bases. The junction had 19 bases not matched to a gene; V was cut back by 5 bases and J by 4 bases. In germline, CDR1 is SGHAT, CDR2 FQNNGV. The length of the CDR3 is 18 residues. The CDR3 spells CASSPPLGLDPAVETQYF. DNA for the CDR3: TGTGCCAGCAGCCCCCCCCTTGGACTAGATCCGGCGGTAGAGACCCAGTACTTC.

The CDR3 DNA follows: TGTGCCAGCAGTTACTCTGAGGGTAGTGGTGAGCAGTTCTTC. Residues: CASSYSEGSGEQFF. This sequence joins TRBV6-5 and TRBJ2-1, with a possible D match to TRBD2 (5 bases). V shed 0 bases and J shed 9 bases, with 12 bases lying between them. The CDR3 contains 14 residues. CDR1 MNHEY and CDR2 SVGAGI come from the germline V gene.

This clone was detected once. V is TRBV5-1 and J is TRBJ2-1; TRBD1 is a possible D gene (6 bases). Germline assignment: CDR1 SGHRS and CDR2 YFSETQ. Trimming cost V 0 bases and J 0 bases, with 10 bases left between them. The CDR3 totals 16 residues. The DNA for the CDR3 is TGCGCCAGCAGCTTGGCACAGGGTAGCTCCTACAATGAGCAGTTCTTC. Protein: CASSLAQGSSYNEQFF.

The rearrangement joins TRBV10-2 to TRBJ2-7; 7 bases fit TRBD1. This CDR3 contains 14 residues. V was clipped by 8 bases and J by 0 bases; unmatched bases: 7. The germline V gene has CDR1 WSHSY and CDR2 SAAADI. The CDR3 spells CASDKTGFSYEQYF. DNA of the CDR3: TGCGCCAGCGATAAGACAGGGTTCTCCTACGAGCAGTACTTC.

This sequence joins TRBV19 and TRBJ2-5; TRBD1 is a possible D gene (7 bases). Looked up from germline, CDR1 is LNHDA and CDR2 is SQIVND (reference sequence). The CDR3 runs 15 residues. Trimming took off 7 bases at V and 4 bases at J, with 19 bases between the two ends. The chain's CDR3 is CASIDGAGGSETQYF. The CDR3 nucleotides read TGTGCCAGTATAGACGGTGCAGGGGGGTCAGAGACCCAGTACTTC. The full variable domain, with the rest looked up from reference TRBV19 and TRBJ2-5, is DGGITQSPKYLFRKEGQNVTLSCEQNLNHDAMYWYRQDPGQGLRLIYYSQIVNDFQKGDIAEGYSVSREKKESFPLTVTSAQKNPTAFYLCASIDGAGGSETQYFGPGTRLLVL.

The CDR3 protein is CASSLQQNNEQFF. The CDR3 DNA sequence: TGTGCCAGCAGCTTGCAACAGAACAATGAGCAGTTCTTC. The chain couples TRBV5-4 to TRBJ2-1; D uncertain. The germline CDR1 and CDR2 sequences are SGHNT and YYREEE (reference sequence). This CDR3 contains 13 residues. Trimming left V 1 base short and J 5 bases short, with 7 bases between.

This chain links TRBV7-9 with TRBJ2-7; 7 bases map to TRBD1. Germline V lookup: CDR1 SEHNR, CDR2 FQNEAQ (reference sequence). The V segment lost 5 bases and the J segment 3 bases; nucleotides outside the gene matches: 7. The CDR3 is 14 residues long. CDR3 nucleotide sequence: TGTGCCAGCAGCCTCACAGGGGTAAGCTACGAGCAGTACTTC. The encoded protein is CASSLTGVSYEQYF.

The chain couples TRBV9 to TRBJ2-7; 8 bases align to TRBD2. This CDR3 region has 15 residues. Germline V gene lookup returns CDR1 SGDLS and CDR2 YYNGEE. V lost 0 bases and J lost 4; bases outside the gene matches: 6. The CDR3 nucleotides read TGTGCCAGCAGCGTAGGGGTAGCGGGGAGTTACGAGCAGTACTTC. Its protein product is CASSVGVAGSYEQYF. Full variable domain (outside the CDR3, taken from reference TRBV9 and TRBJ2-7): DSGVTQTPKHLITATGQRVTLRCSPRSGDLSVYWYQQSLDQGLQFLIQYYNGEERAKGNILERFSAQQFPDLHSELNLSSLELGDSALYFCASSVGVAGSYEQYFGPGTRLTVT.

V is TRBV4-3 and J is TRBJ2-1; 8 bases line up with TRBD2. From germline, CDR1 is LGHNA and CDR2 YSLEER. V trimming: 4 bases; J trimming: 2 bases; junction bases outside the gene matches: 10. The CDR3 totals 17 residues. The CDR3 here is CASSLRAGRGAYNEQFF. For the CDR3, the DNA is TGCGCCAGCAGCCTAAGGGCGGGGCGGGGGGCCTACAATGAGCAGTTCTTC.

This chain joins TRBV6-1 and TRBJ2-5; D may be TRBD1 (5 bases). V lost 4 bases to trimming and J lost 1 base, with 7 bases between them. CDR1 is MNHNS and CDR2 is SASEGT in the germline V gene. The CDR3 length is 13 residues. The CDR3 DNA reads TGTGCCAGCAGTGCAGGGTCCCAAGAGACCCAGTACTTC. Its translation: CASSAGSQETQYF.

The J gene is TRBJ2-7, the V gene TRBV4-3, with a possible D match to TRBD2 (5 bases). Trimming left V 0 bases short and J 6 bases short, with 15 bases between. The V gene's germline CDR1 is LGHNA and CDR2 YSLEER. There are 15 residues in the CDR3. This CDR3 reads CASSQDPRVPSEQYF. The CDR3 DNA reads TGCGCCAGCAGCCAAGATCCGCGGGTCCCCTCCGAGCAGTACTTC.

A few counts support this clone. V usage is TRBV28 and J usage is TRBJ1-2; the D gene is possibly TRBD1 (6 bases). The germline CDR1 and CDR2 sequences are MDHEN and SYDVKM. This CDR3 is built from 13 residues. Trimming removed 5 bases at V and 4 bases at J, with 11 bases between. This CDR3 is CASSAGGGYGYTF. CDR3 nucleotide sequence: TGTGCCAGCAGTGCTGGGGGCGGCTATGGCTACACCTTC.

This clone was observed once. The V call is TRBV30, the J call TRBJ1-3; D is uncertain. Germline V lookup: CDR1 GTSNPN, CDR2 SVGIG (reference sequence). Trimming removed 0 bases at V and 4 bases at J, with 4 bases between. This CDR3 has 12 residues. The CDR3 is CAWSVRGNTIYF. In DNA, the CDR3 is TGTGCCTGGAGTGTACGGGGAAACACCATATATTTT.

The chain is built from TRBV7-6 and TRBJ2-7, with D tentatively TRBD1 (6 bases). This CDR3 region has 12 residues. The V gene's germline CDR1 is SGHVS and CDR2 FNYEAQ. V lost 6 bases, J lost 5 bases, and 11 bases lay in between. This chain's CDR3 is CASSSQGNEQYF. The CDR3, as DNA: TGTGCCAGCAGTTCACAGGGAAACGAGCAGTACTTC.

In this sample, this clone turned up a few times. The chain combines TRBV10-2 with TRBJ1-2; 12 bases agree with TRBD1. The V segment lost 10 bases and the J segment 7 bases; nucleotides outside the gene matches: 7. CDR1 is WSHSY and CDR2 is SAAADI in the germline V gene. This CDR3 spans 13 amino acids. The CDR3 bases are TGCGCCACCACCGGGACAGGGGGCAGTGGCTACACCTTC. Its protein product is CATTGTGGSGYTF.

This chain joins TRBV10-3 and TRBJ1-1; no reliable D call. V was trimmed by 0 bases and J by 4 bases, leaving 15 bases between them. Germline assignment: CDR1 ENHRY and CDR2 SYGVKD. The CDR3 totals 16 residues. In DNA, the CDR3 is TGTGCCATCAGTGAGTCTAATTGGGGAGATTTCACTGAAGCTTTCTTT. Protein sequence: CAISESNWGDFTEAFF.

CDR3 region: CASSGQGETQYF. The CDR3 bases are TGTGCCAGCAGCGGACAAGGAGAGACCCAGTACTTC. V and J are TRBV7-9 and TRBJ2-5, with D maybe TRBD1 (5 bases). Trimming took off 5 bases at V and 4 bases at J, with 8 bases between the two ends. There are 12 residues in the CDR3. Germline V gene lookup returns CDR1 SEHNR and CDR2 FQNEAQ (reference sequence).

The chain uses TRBV2 and TRBJ1-1, with D uncertain. V shed 7 bases and J shed 0 bases, with 6 bases lying between them. Germline CDR1 reads SNHLY; CDR2 reads FYNNEI. CDR3 size: 12 residues. CDR3 nucleotide sequence: TGTGCCAGCAATCAGATGAACACTGAAGCTTTCTTT. This encodes CASNQMNTEAFF.